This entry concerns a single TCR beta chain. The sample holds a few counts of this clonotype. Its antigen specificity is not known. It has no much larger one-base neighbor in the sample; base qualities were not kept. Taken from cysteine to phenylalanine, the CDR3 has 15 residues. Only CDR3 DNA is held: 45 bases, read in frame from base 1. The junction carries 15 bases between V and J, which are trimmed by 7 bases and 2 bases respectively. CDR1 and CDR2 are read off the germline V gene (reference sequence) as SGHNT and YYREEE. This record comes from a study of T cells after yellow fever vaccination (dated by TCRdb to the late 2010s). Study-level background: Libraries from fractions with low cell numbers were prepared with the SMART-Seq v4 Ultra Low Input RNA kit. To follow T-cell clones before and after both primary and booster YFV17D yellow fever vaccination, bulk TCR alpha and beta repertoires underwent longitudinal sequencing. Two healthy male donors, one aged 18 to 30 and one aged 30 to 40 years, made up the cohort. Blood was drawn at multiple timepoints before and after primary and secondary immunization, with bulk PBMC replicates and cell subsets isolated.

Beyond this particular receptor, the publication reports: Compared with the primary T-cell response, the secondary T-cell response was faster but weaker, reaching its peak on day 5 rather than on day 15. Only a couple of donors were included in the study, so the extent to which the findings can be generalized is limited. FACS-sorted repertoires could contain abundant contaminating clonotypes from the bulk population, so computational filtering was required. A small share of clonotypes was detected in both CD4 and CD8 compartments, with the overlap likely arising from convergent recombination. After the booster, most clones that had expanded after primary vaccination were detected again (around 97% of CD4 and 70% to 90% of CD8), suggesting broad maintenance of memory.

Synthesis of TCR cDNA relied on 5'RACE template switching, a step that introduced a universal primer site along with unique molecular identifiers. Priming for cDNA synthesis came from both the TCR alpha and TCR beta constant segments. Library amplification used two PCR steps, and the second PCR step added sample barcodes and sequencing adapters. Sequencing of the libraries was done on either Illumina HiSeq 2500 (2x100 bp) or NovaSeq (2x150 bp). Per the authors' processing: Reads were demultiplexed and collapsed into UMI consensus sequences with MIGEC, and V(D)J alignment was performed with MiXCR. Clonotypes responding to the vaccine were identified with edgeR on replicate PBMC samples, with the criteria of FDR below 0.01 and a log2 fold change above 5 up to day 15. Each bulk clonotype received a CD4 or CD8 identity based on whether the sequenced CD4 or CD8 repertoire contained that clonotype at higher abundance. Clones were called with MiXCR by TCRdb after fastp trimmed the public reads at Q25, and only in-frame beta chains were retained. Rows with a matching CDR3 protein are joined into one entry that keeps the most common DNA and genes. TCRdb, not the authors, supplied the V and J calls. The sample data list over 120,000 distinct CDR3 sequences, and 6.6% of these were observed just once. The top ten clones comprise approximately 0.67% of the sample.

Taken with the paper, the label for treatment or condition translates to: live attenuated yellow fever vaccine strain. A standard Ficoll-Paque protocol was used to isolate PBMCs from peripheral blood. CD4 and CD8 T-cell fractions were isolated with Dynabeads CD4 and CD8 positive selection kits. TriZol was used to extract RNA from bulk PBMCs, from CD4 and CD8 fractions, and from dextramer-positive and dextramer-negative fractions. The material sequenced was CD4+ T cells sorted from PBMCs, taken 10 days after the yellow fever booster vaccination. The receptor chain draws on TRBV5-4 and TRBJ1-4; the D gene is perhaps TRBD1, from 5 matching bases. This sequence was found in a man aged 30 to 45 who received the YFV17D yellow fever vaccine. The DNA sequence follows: TGTGCCAGCGCCTCGGGGCCGGGGACTAATGAAAAACTGTTTTTT. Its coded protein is CASASGPGTNEKLFF.